The 17 T cell receptor beta chains below come from one sample, sequenced in a study of blood T cell repertoires in COVID-19. The repertoire was sequenced with immunoSEQ multiplex PCR; TCRdb's copy has only in-frame clones and lacks some. Of 110,000 or so clones in the sample, 81% were seen once. Sample: peripheral blood. The receptors here all came from a man aged 45 to 65 with acute or convalescent COVID-19.

This clone was counted once. V usage is TRBV28 and J usage is TRBJ2-1, with 7 bases fitting TRBD1. Germline CDR1 MDHEN, CDR2 SYDVKM. J lost 9 bases, V lost 3 bases, and 8 bases had no gene match. The CDR3 is 14 residues long. DNA of the CDR3: TGTGCCAGCAGTTTGGCAGGGGGATTTGGTGAGCAGTTCTTC. Translated: CASSLAGGFGEQFF.

The V and J genes are TRBV9 and TRBJ2-7; 7 bases line up with TRBD1. The CDR3 loop spans 16 amino acids. J lost 4 bases, V lost 0 bases, and 10 bases had no gene match. Germline V gene sequence: CDR1 SGDLS, CDR2 YYNGEE. The CDR3 reads CASSVEETGTAYEQYF. The CDR3 bases are TGTGCCAGCAGCGTAGAAGAGACCGGGACAGCATACGAGCAGTACTTC.

V is TRBV4-1 and J is TRBJ2-3, with D possibly TRBD2 on 5 matching bases. V lost 0 bases, J lost 3 bases, and 16 bases lay in between. This CDR3 comprises 17 residues. Germline V CDR1 and CDR2: MGHRA, YSYEKL. In DNA form, the CDR3 reads TGCGCCAGCAGCCAAGATCTCGCGGGCCTTCGGACAGATACGCAGTATTTT. The encoded protein is CASSQDLAGLRTDTQYF.

V and J are TRBV30 and TRBJ1-1, with D perhaps TRBD1 (6 bases). Trimming removed 2 bases at V and 1 base at J, with 11 bases between. CDR1 and CDR2 (germline): GTSNPN, SVGIG (reference sequence). The CDR3 is made up of 14 amino acids. The CDR3 region is CAWSTLTGNTEAFF. CDR3 DNA: TGTGCCTGGAGTACATTGACAGGGAACACTGAAGCTTTCTTT.

The chain employs TRBV28 and TRBJ1-5; D perhaps matches TRBD1 (6 bases). In germline, CDR1 is MDHEN, CDR2 SYDVKM. The CDR3 totals 14 residues. V lost 3 bases and J 7 bases, leaving 13 bases between the germline ends. The CDR3 is CASSFRGAGQPQHF. In DNA, the CDR3 is TGTGCCAGCAGTTTTCGGGGGGCTGGGCAGCCCCAGCATTTT.

The rearrangement links TRBV12-3 or TRBV12-4 to TRBJ2-3; TRBD1 matches 9 bases. The CDR3 runs 13 residues. The junction had 4 bases not matched to a gene; V was cut back by 5 bases and J by 7 bases. CDR3 DNA: TGTGCCAGCAGTAAACAGGGGGCACATACGCAGTATTTT. Amino acid sequence: CASSKQGAHTQYF.

The rearrangement links TRBV7-9 to TRBJ2-2; 7 bases map to TRBD1. Germline V gene lookup returns CDR1 SEHNR and CDR2 FQNEAQ (reference sequence). The CDR3 has 14 residues. The J segment lost 6 bases and the V segment lost 4 bases, leaving 5 bases of the junction unmatched. This chain's CDR3 is CASSSTGSPGELFF. In nucleotides, the CDR3 is TGTGCCAGCAGCTCGACAGGGTCTCCCGGGGAGCTGTTTTTT.

The gene calls are TRBV6-6 and TRBJ1-2, with 10 bases lining up with TRBD1. The CDR3 sequence is 14 residues long. The J segment lost 6 bases and the V segment lost 3 bases, leaving 4 bases of the junction unmatched. CDR1 is MNHNY, CDR2 SVGAGI, per germline (reference sequence). The CDR3 region is CASSYDGTGDGYTF. For the CDR3, the DNA is TGTGCCAGCAGTTATGACGGGACAGGGGATGGCTACACCTTC.

The chain has TRBV10-2 and TRBJ2-2; D call uncertain. This CDR3 comprises 14 residues. Between the trimmed V and J ends, which lost 6 bases and 0 bases, there was a span of 8 bases. Germline CDR1 and CDR2: WSHSY and SAAADI. The CDR3 region has the DNA TGCGCCAGCAGAGTTGTAGCGAACACCGGGGAGCTGTTTTTT. As protein: CASRVVANTGELFF.

This chain joins TRBV5-1 and TRBJ1-3; D call uncertain. CDR3 size: 15 residues. Germline V gene sequence: CDR1 SGHRS, CDR2 YFSETQ. The V end was cut by 0 bases, the J end by 4 bases, with 11 bases between. The CDR3 region has the DNA TGCGCCAGCAGCTTGGTTGCGGCCCCCGGAAACACCATATATTTT. Its translation: CASSLVAAPGNTIYF.

This chain connects TRBV6-1 to TRBJ2-7, with TRBD1 identical over 10 bases. The CDR3 covers 16 residues. Germline trimming cut 2 bases from V and 3 bases from J; bases unmatched to any gene: 7. Germline V CDR1 and CDR2: MNHNS, SASEGT. In nucleotides, the CDR3 is TGTGCCAGCAGTGAAAATATTGGACAGGGGGTCTACGAGCAGTACGTC. Its protein is CASSENIGQGVYEQYV.

This chain links TRBV5-1 with TRBJ1-1, with 7 bases that match TRBD1. Trimming cost V 0 bases and J 4 bases; bases outside gene matches: 3. Germline V gene sequence: CDR1 SGHRS, CDR2 YFSETQ. This CDR3 comprises 14 residues. DNA of the CDR3: TGCGCCAGCAGCTTGGGGGACAGTACCACTGAAGCTTTCTTT. It encodes CASSLGDSTTEAFF.

This chain links TRBV7-2 with TRBJ1-4; TRBD1 is a possible D gene (5 bases). This CDR3 contains 15 residues. V was pared by 6 bases and J by 2 bases, with 13 bases between. Germline-derived CDR1 and CDR2 are SGHTA and FQGNSA. CDR3 amino acids: CASSLVGATNEKLFF. CDR3 sequence (DNA): TGTGCCAGCAGTCTAGTTGGGGCGACTAATGAAAAACTGTTTTTT. Complete variable domain (other parts from reference TRBV7-2 and TRBJ1-4): GAGVSQSPSNKVTEKGKDVELRCDPISGHTALYWYRQSLGQGLEFLIYFQGNSAPDKSGLPSDRFSAERTGGSVSTLTIQRTQQEDSAVYLCASSLVGATNEKLFFGSGTQLSVL.

The rearrangement uses TRBV5-1 and TRBJ1-3; TRBD1 aligns across 9 bases. V lost 3 bases to trimming and J lost 1 base; unmatched junction nucleotides: 5. Germline V gene lookup returns CDR1 SGHRS and CDR2 YFSETQ. The CDR3 runs to 16 residues. The CDR3 DNA reads as TGCGCCAGCAGCTGGGACAGGGCTGGTTCTGGAAACACCATATATTTT. The encoded protein is CASSWDRAGSGNTIYF.

This sequence joins TRBV29-1 and TRBJ1-1; TRBD1 matches at 11 bases. This CDR3 has 12 amino acids. V lost 6 bases to trimming and J lost 10 bases; unmatched junction nucleotides: 7. Germline V lookup: CDR1 SQVTM, CDR2 ANQGSEA. CDR3 DNA: TGCAGCGTAGATGGACAGGGGGCGGGAGCTTTCTTT. This sequence encodes CSVDGQGAGAFF.

Only one count was recorded for this clone. The chain uses TRBV5-1 and TRBJ1-2, with D possibly TRBD1 on 6 matching bases. CDR1 SGHRS and CDR2 YFSETQ come from the germline V gene. Trimming took 4 bases from V and 3 from J, leaving 13 bases between them. This CDR3 spans 14 amino acids. The DNA of the CDR3 is TGCGCCAGCAGCCAACAGGGAATTTACTATGGCTACACCTTC. This sequence encodes CASSQQGIYYGYTF.

This chain connects TRBV5-1 to TRBJ2-7; 8 bases fit TRBD2. The CDR3 runs 15 residues. V lost 4 bases to trimming and J lost 1 base; unmatched junction nucleotides: 7. The germline V gene has CDR1 SGHRS and CDR2 YFSETQ. Here the CDR3 reads CASSPGGGGSYEQYF. CDR3 sequence (DNA): TGCGCCAGCAGCCCCGGGGGGGGAGGATCCTACGAGCAGTACTTC.